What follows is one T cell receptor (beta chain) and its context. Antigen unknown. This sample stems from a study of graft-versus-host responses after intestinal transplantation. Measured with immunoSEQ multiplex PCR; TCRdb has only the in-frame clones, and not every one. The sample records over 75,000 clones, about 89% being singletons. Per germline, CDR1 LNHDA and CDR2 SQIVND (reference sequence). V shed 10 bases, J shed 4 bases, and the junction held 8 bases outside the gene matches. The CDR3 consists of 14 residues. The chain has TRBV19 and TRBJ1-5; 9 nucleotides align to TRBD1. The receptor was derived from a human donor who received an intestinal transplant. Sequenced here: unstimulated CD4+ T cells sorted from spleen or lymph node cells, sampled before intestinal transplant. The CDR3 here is CATWGQGPNQPQHF. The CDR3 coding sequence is TGTGCCACTTGGGGACAGGGACCAAATCAGCCCCAGCATTTT.